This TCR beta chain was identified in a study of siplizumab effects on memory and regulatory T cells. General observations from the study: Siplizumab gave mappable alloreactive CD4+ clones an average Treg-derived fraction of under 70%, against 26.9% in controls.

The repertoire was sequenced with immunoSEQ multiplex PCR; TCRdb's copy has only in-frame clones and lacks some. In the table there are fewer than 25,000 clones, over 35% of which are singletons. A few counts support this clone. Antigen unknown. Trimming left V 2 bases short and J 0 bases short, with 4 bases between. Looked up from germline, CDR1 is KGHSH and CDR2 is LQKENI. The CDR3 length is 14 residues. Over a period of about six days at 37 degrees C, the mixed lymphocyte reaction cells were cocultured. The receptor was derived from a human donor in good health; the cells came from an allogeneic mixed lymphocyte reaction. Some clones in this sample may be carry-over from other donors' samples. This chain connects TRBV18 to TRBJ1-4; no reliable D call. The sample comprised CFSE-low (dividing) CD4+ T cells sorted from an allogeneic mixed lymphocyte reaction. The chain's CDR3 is CASSPGATNEKLFF. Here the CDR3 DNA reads TGTGCCAGCTCACCAGGTGCAACTAATGAAAAACTGTTTTTT.